Listed below are T cell receptor beta chains from one sample, sequenced in a study of blood T cell repertoires in COVID-19. This table comes from immunoSEQ multiplex PCR, and its TCRdb copy is limited to in-frame clones, with some not included. The sample carries around 140,000 clones, roughly 89% recorded once. The sample comprised peripheral blood. These receptor sequences come from a woman aged 50 to 60 with active or convalescent COVID-19. The CDR3 runs from the conserved cysteine through the conserved F or W. D genes are given only for firm matches. Clone size is not always given. Where it is, it says once, few, many or a class for expanded clones.

D | J | size | V | DNA | CDR3
TRBD1 | TRBJ2-5 | . | TRBV29-1 | TGCAGCGTTCTACAGGGGGTTCCAGAGACCCAGTACTTC | CSVLQGVPETQYF
TRBD1 | TRBJ1-2 | . | TRBV5-1 | TGCGCCAGCAGCCCGGGACAGGGGGTCCCCGCTAACTATGGCTACACCTTC | CASSPGQGVPANYGYTF
TRBD1 | TRBJ1-4 | . | TRBV19 | TGTGCCAGTAGCGGCGCGGGACAGGGACCAACTAATGAAAAACTGTTTTTT | CASSGAGQGPTNEKLFF
TRBD1 | TRBJ1-4 | . | TRBV4-1 | TGCGCCAGCAGCCAAGATAACAGGGGCCCCCCCAATGAAAAACTGTTTTTT | CASSQDNRGPPNEKLFF
. | TRBJ1-1 | . | TRBV5-1 | TGCGCCAGCAGCTTGGGCGGGGGCAACACTGAAGCTTTCTTT | CASSLGGGNTEAFF
TRBD2 | TRBJ2-1 | once | TRBV19 | TGTGCCAGTAGTATCGGGGGGGGATATAGTTACAATGAGCAGTTCTTC | CASSIGGGYSYNEQFF
. | TRBJ1-1 | . | TRBV19 | TGTGCCAGTAGTGCCAGGGGTGAGAACACTGAAGCTTTCTTT | CASSARGENTEAFF
. | TRBJ2-1 | . | TRBV7-2 | TGTGCCAGCAGCTTAGACCCTAACAATGAGCAGTTCTTC | CASSLDPNNEQFF
. | TRBJ1-1 | . | TRBV5-1 | TGCGCCAGCAGCTTCGGGGGGCAGGGGAACGTTTTGAACACTGAAGCTTTCTTT | CASSFGGQGNVLNTEAFF
. | TRBJ2-1 | few | TRBV7-3 | TGTGCCAGCAGCTTAGTCAGAAGCTCCTACAATGAGCAGTTCTTC | CASSLVRSSYNEQFF
TRBD2 | TRBJ2-2 | . | TRBV19 | TGTGCCAGTAGTAGGCTAGCGGGGGGTAACACCGGGGAGCTGTTTTTT | CASSRLAGGNTGELFF
. | TRBJ2-1 | . | TRBV28 | TGTGCCAGCAGTTCGGGAGCCTTCAGCTCCTACAATGAGCAGTTCTTC | CASSSGAFSSYNEQFF
. | TRBJ2-5 | . | TRBV7-3 | TGTGCCAGCAGCTTATGGGCAGGGGCAGAAGGCCAGTACTTC | CASSLWAGAEGQYF
TRBD1 | TRBJ1-3 | . | TRBV7-9 | TGTGCCAGCAGCGCCCCCCGGGACAGCCACTCTGGAAACACCATATATTTT | CASSAPRDSHSGNTIYF
. | TRBJ1-2 | . | TRBV6-5 | TGTGCCGGCGTCTGGACAGCATATGGCTACACCTTC | CAGVWTAYGYTF
. | TRBJ1-5 | . | TRBV28 | TGTGCCAGCAACTCGGGGAAGCCCCAGCATTTT | CASNSGKPQHF
. | TRBJ2-7 | few | TRBV14 | TGTGCCAGCAGCCGCGAGCTGGTCAGGGTACGCGAGCAGTACTTC | CASSRELVRVREQYF
TRBD2 | TRBJ2-7 | once | TRBV24-1 | TGTGCCACCAGTGAGTCCGGGACTAGCAGCCACGAGCAGTACTTC | CATSESGTSSHEQYF